A single sample gave rise to the 13 T cell receptor beta chains below, sequenced in a study of T cells in Graves' hyperthyroidism and ophthalmopathy. RNA transcripts gave rise to amplified TCR beta CDR3 regions. During a first-round RT-PCR of the TCR CDR3, the HTBI primer set was used. TCRdb reprocessed the multiplex PCR reads with MiXCR, giving one entry per CDR3 protein. The sample lists nearly 600,000 distinct CDR3 sequences, 12% to 15% seen once, with roughly 6.9% in the top ten. The specimen was blood. The receptors were gathered from a woman aged 18-35 years with Graves' ophthalmopathy.

This clonotype has just a few counts. The gene calls are TRBV4-3 and TRBJ1-2; D is unresolved. The V and J ends lost 1 base and 5 bases respectively, with 14 bases between them. In germline, CDR1 is LGHNA, CDR2 YSLEER. The CDR3 runs 15 residues. CDR3 nucleotide sequence: TGCGCCAGCAGCCAAGCCTTGTTGCGGCCTTATGGCTACACCTTC. Its protein is CASSQALLRPYGYTF.

The sample holds many counts of this clonotype. The chain couples TRBV12-3 or TRBV12-4 to TRBJ1-5, with 7 bases fitting TRBD1. This CDR3 comprises 14 residues. Trimming removed 5 bases from V and 5 bases from J; junction bases left unmatched: 6. CDR3 loop: CASSPDRADQPQHF. Here the CDR3 DNA reads TGTGCCAGCAGTCCTGACAGGGCAGATCAGCCCCAGCATTTT.

This clonotype has a count of ten or more. V is TRBV27 and J is TRBJ1-5, with D maybe TRBD1 (6 bases). The CDR3 totals 14 residues. Germline V gene sequence: CDR1 MNHEY, CDR2 SMNVEV (reference sequence). The germline V and J ends were trimmed by 10 bases and 2 bases, with 15 bases remaining between them. The CDR3 sequence is CATSTGLGNQPQHF. The DNA for the CDR3 is TGTGCCACCTCAACAGGGTTGGGCAATCAGCCCCAGCATTTT.

The rearrangement uses TRBV20-1 and TRBJ2-3, with 16 bases identical to TRBD2. Looked up from germline, CDR1 is DFQATT and CDR2 is SNEGSKA (reference sequence). The V and J ends lost 2 bases and 1 base, in that order; junction bases with no gene match: 9. The CDR3 is made up of 19 amino acids. DNA for the CDR3: TGCAGTGCTAGAACGGGGGGACTAGCGGGAGGGCCGGGCACAGATACGCAGTATTTT. Amino acids: CSARTGGLAGGPGTDTQYF.

This clonotype has just a few counts. The rearrangement uses TRBV4-1 and TRBJ2-1; D may correspond to TRBD1 or TRBD2 (5 bases each). CDR1 and CDR2 from the germline V gene are MGHRA and YSYEKL. V gave up 4 bases and J gave up 15 bases, with 22 bases separating them. The CDR3 runs 14 residues. The CDR3 sequence is CASSPPLTGTKRFF. As DNA, the CDR3 is TGCGCCAGCAGCCCCCCCCTCACCGGGACCAAGAGGTTCTTC.

This clonotype was seen many times. V gene TRBV28 combines with J gene TRBJ1-1, with D uncertain. Germline V lookup: CDR1 MDHEN, CDR2 SYDVKM. V shed 1 base and J shed 6 bases, with 12 bases lying between them. The CDR3 loop spans 14 amino acids. CDR3 region: CASSLSGGMAEAFF. In DNA form, the CDR3 reads TGTGCCAGCAGTTTATCGGGAGGAATGGCTGAAGCTTTCTTT.

The table lists this clonotype with many counts. An end of the junction does not agree with germline; a read error may underlie this. This chain joins TRBV20-1 and TRBJ2-5; unclear D gene. Germline lookup yields CDR1 DFQATT and CDR2 SNEGSKA (reference sequence). The CDR3 is made up of 10 amino acids. CDR3 sequence (DNA): TGCAGTGCTAGGACCCACGGAGAGCACTTC. Protein: CSARTHGEHF.

The chain employs TRBV12-3 or TRBV12-4 and TRBJ1-1, with D tentatively TRBD1 (6 bases). This CDR3 is built from 14 residues. The V gene lost 11 bases and the J gene lost 2 bases, with 18 bases spanning the gap. The DNA for the CDR3 is TGTGCCTGCTGGGGGCAGACCTTCAACACTGAAGCTTTCTTT. Translating it yields CACWGQTFNTEAFF.

This clonotype was recorded many times. This chain connects TRBV11-2 to TRBJ1-4; D perhaps matches TRBD1 (6 bases). The CDR3 runs 18 residues. From germline, CDR1 is SGHAT and CDR2 FQNNGV. The germline V and J ends were trimmed by 0 bases and 3 bases, with 17 bases remaining between them. The CDR3 here is CASSLDLTGTGPNEKLFF. The CDR3, as DNA: TGTGCCAGCAGCTTAGATCTGACTGGAACAGGGCCTAATGAAAAACTGTTTTTT.

At least ten counts were recorded for this clonotype. The CDR3 protein is CASSSSGFRGYTF. CDR3 DNA: TGTGCCAGCAGCTCCTCGGGCTTCCGGGGCTACACCTTC. The chain couples TRBV7-9 to TRBJ1-2; D unresolved. Trimming left V 4 bases short and J 8 bases short, with 14 bases between. CDR1 and CDR2 (germline): SEHNR, FQNEAQ (reference sequence). This CDR3 has 13 residues.

This clonotype was seen at least ten times. J is TRBJ2-1 and V is TRBV6-1; TRBD2 might be the D (6 bases). The V end was cut by 5 bases, the J end by 5 bases, with 16 bases between. The CDR3 consists of 15 residues. Germline assignment: CDR1 MNHNS and CDR2 SASEGT. The DNA of the CDR3 is TGTGCCAGCAGTCAACCCTCTAGGAGGGACAATGAGCAGTTCTTC. Translating gives CASSQPSRRDNEQFF.

The rearrangement uses TRBV6-1 and TRBJ1-4; D is unresolved. Trimming left V 8 bases short and J 2 bases short, with 12 bases between. Germline V CDR1 and CDR2: MNHNS, SASEGT. The CDR3 runs 14 residues. The CDR3, as DNA: TGTGCCAGCCATGAGGAGTTTACTAATGAAAAACTGTTTTTT. Amino acids: CASHEEFTNEKLFF.

This clonotype was found many times. The rearrangement links TRBV27 to TRBJ2-7; no reliable D call. V gave up 6 bases and J gave up 6 bases, with 15 bases separating them. The CDR3 loop spans 13 amino acids. The germline V gene encodes CDR1 MNHEY and CDR2 SMNVEV (reference sequence). CDR3 nucleotide sequence: TGTGCCAGCAGCCCGGGTTTTGGGCTCGAGCAGTACTTC. This sequence encodes CASSPGFGLEQYF.